This TCR beta chain stems from a study of control samples from healthy donors and cancer patients. The assay was immunoSEQ multiplex PCR, and TCRdb's table has in-frame clones only and misses some. The table records over 30,000 clones, around 86% of them present only once. V dropped 2 bases and J dropped 3 bases, with 12 bases sitting between them. Germline V CDR1 and CDR2: SGDLS, YYNGEE. The CDR3 is 15 residues long. The specimen was PBMCs. The chain combines TRBV9 with TRBJ2-1; possibly TRBD2 for D (5 bases). This sequence was found in a woman aged 40 to 50 with lung cancer. CDR3 region: CASSVSPEDYNEQFF. The CDR3 nucleotides read TGTGCCAGCAGCGTGTCCCCGGAGGACTACAATGAGCAGTTCTTC.